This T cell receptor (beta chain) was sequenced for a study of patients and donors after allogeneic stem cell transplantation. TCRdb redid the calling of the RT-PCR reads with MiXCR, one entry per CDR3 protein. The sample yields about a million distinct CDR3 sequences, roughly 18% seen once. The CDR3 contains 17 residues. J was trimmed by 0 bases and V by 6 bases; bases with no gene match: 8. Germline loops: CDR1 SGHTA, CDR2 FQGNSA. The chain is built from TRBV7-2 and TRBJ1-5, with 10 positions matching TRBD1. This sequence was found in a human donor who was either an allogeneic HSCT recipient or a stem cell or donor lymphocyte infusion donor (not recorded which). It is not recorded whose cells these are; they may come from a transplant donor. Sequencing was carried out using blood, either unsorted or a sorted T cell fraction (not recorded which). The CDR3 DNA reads TGTGCCAGCAGTCTAGGGGACAGGGGCTATAGCAATCAGCCCCAGCATTTT. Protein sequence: CASSLGDRGYSNQPQHF.